Shown below are 22 T cell receptor beta chains from a single sample sequenced in a study of long-term antiretroviral therapy in people with HIV. Sequencing used immunoSEQ v3.0 at survey level. Data came from immunoSEQ multiplex PCR; TCRdb stores just in-frame clones and leaves some out. The table shows about 28,000 clones, with roughly 90% occurring only once. The starting material was unsorted PBMCs, obtained 0.5 years after starting antiretroviral therapy. Receptor source: a woman younger than 30 with HIV.

The chain joins TRBV7-2 to TRBJ2-7, with D perhaps TRBD1 or TRBD2 (5 bases each). This CDR3 is 16 amino acids long. Trimming pared 1 base from V and 3 bases from J, leaving 16 bases between. Germline V CDR1 and CDR2: SGHTA, FQGNSA. CDR3 sequence reads: CASSLGRDPNFYEQYF. DNA of the CDR3: TGTGCCAGCAGCTTAGGACGGGACCCGAATTTCTACGAGCAGTACTTC.

CDR3 sequence: CASSFGGSYEQYF. CDR3 sequence (DNA): TGTGCCAGCAGTTTCGGGGGCTCCTACGAGCAGTACTTC. The J gene is TRBJ2-7, the V gene TRBV27; D is perhaps TRBD2 (6 bases). The CDR3 runs to 13 residues. Germline V gene sequence: CDR1 MNHEY, CDR2 SMNVEV (reference sequence). V shed 3 bases and J shed 0 bases, with 6 bases lying between them.

CDR3 DNA sequence: TGTGCCAGCAGCCTTGGCCGTAATCAGCCCCAGCATTTT. It translates to CASSLGRNQPQHF. The chain recombines TRBV27 with TRBJ1-5; D unclear. V was clipped by 6 bases and J by 4 bases, with 10 bases between them. CDR3 length equals 13 residues. The germline V gene encodes CDR1 MNHEY and CDR2 SMNVEV (reference sequence).

This clone has only one observation. V gene TRBV2 combines with J gene TRBJ2-7, with a possible D match to TRBD1 (6 bases). Germline lookup yields CDR1 SNHLY and CDR2 FYNNEI. V lost 7 bases to trimming and J lost 3 bases, with 16 bases between them. This CDR3 region has 14 residues. In nucleotides, the CDR3 is TGTGCCAGCACCAACCAGGGGACCTACTACGAGCAGTACTTC. Translating it yields CASTNQGTYYEQYF.

This clone was observed a single time. The chain uses TRBV15 and TRBJ1-5; the match to TRBD1 covers 8 bases. With V trimmed by 7 bases and J by 0 bases, 8 bases remained unmatched. From germline, CDR1 is LNHNV and CDR2 YYDKDF (reference sequence). CDR3 size: 16 residues. The CDR3 spells CATKALGTGSNQPQHF. In nucleotides, the CDR3 is TGTGCCACCAAAGCTCTGGGGACAGGTAGCAATCAGCCCCAGCATTTT.

The V and J genes are TRBV9 and TRBJ2-7; 8 nucleotides match TRBD2. Trimming removed 0 bases from V and 3 bases from J; junction bases left unmatched: 8. Germline-derived CDR1 and CDR2 are SGDLS and YYNGEE. The CDR3 length is 16 residues. CDR3 sequence: CASSVGSGRGDYEQYF. CDR3 nucleotides: TGTGCCAGCAGCGTAGGCAGCGGGAGAGGGGACTACGAGCAGTACTTC. The full variable domain, completed using reference TRBV9 and TRBJ2-7, is DSGVTQTPKHLITATGQRVTLRCSPRSGDLSVYWYQQSLDQGLQFLIQYYNGEERAKGNILERFSAQQFPDLHSELNLSSLELGDSALYFCASSVGSGRGDYEQYFGPGTRLTVT.

This rearrangement joins TRBV10-3 to TRBJ2-5; the D is unclear. This CDR3 spans 11 amino acids. CDR1 and CDR2 (germline): ENHRY, SYGVKD. V gave up 6 bases and J gave up 4 bases, with 6 bases separating them. The CDR3 DNA reads TGTGCCATCAGGGAGCGAGAGACCCAGTACTTC. Amino acids: CAIRERETQYF.

This clone has only one observation. The CDR3 DNA sequence: TGTGCCAGCAGCTTGTGGACAGGGGACGGCTACACCTTC. This codes for CASSLWTGDGYTF. This chain connects TRBV5-4 to TRBJ1-2, with 9 bases fitting TRBD1. The length of the CDR3 is 13 residues. With V trimmed by 1 base and J by 8 bases, 3 bases remained unmatched. Germline V gene data show CDR1 as SGHNT and CDR2 as YYREEE (reference sequence).

V and J are TRBV7-8 and TRBJ1-6; possibly TRBD1 for D (6 bases). Germline-derived CDR1 and CDR2 are SGHVS and FQNEAQ. The CDR3 consists of 14 residues. The V end was cut by 5 bases, the J end by 7 bases, with 12 bases between. CDR3 loop: CASSEGGSNSPLHF. In DNA form, the CDR3 reads TGTGCCAGCAGCGAAGGGGGTAGCAATTCACCCCTCCACTTT.

V and J are TRBV27 and TRBJ1-6, with 7 bases aligning to TRBD1. This CDR3 comprises 14 residues. Losses at the gene ends were 7 bases for V and 10 bases for J; bases not matched to a gene: 10. CDR1 and CDR2 (germline): MNHEY, SMNVEV (reference sequence). This CDR3 is CASTETGPFSPLHF. The CDR3 coding sequence is TGTGCCAGCACAGAGACAGGGCCGTTCTCACCCCTCCACTTT.

In regard to this clone: The junction departs from the called germline gene at one end, perhaps through a read error. This chain uses TRBV4-1 with TRBJ1-1, with 9 nucleotides matching TRBD1. Germline V lookup: CDR1 MGHRA, CDR2 YSYEKL. The CDR3 spans 16 residues. The CDR3 here is CASSQAGTGWTTEAFF. CDR3 sequence (DNA): TGTGCCAGCAGCCAAGCCGGGACAGGGTGGACCACTGAAGCTTTCTTT.

The V gene is TRBV11-2, the J gene TRBJ2-7; 9 bases agree with TRBD2. The CDR3 runs to 19 residues. V lost 3 bases to trimming and J lost 10 bases; unmatched junction nucleotides: 25. Germline assignment: CDR1 SGHAT and CDR2 FQNNGV. The CDR3 DNA reads as TGTGCCAGCAGCTTCGAGGAAAGGTTGCCGGGACTAGCCTCCAGAAGACAGTACTTC. Protein sequence: CASSFEERLPGLASRRQYF.

The chain carries TRBV5-1 and TRBJ1-2, with D tentatively TRBD1 (5 bases). Trimming removed 0 bases from V and 4 bases from J, with 10 bases in between. The CDR3 has 14 amino acids. Germline-derived CDR1 and CDR2 are SGHRS and YFSETQ. CDR3 in DNA: TGCGCCAGCAGCTTGGAGCAGGGAGGCTATGGCTACACCTTC. It translates to CASSLEQGGYGYTF.

This chain connects TRBV7-2 to TRBJ2-7, with TRBD1 matching over 7 bases. CDR1 and CDR2 (germline): SGHTA, FQGNSA. Losses at the gene ends were 3 bases for V and 3 bases for J; bases not matched to a gene: 5. The CDR3 is made up of 14 amino acids. CDR3 residues: CASSFQGVLYEQYF. The CDR3 region has the DNA TGTGCCAGCAGCTTTCAGGGGGTCCTCTACGAGCAGTACTTC. The entire variable domain, with the rest obtained from reference TRBV7-2 and TRBJ2-7, is as follows: GAGVSQSPSNKVTEKGKDVELRCDPISGHTALYWYRQSLGQGLEFLIYFQGNSAPDKSGLPSDRFSAERTGGSVSTLTIQRTQQEDSAVYLCASSFQGVLYEQYFGPGTRLTVT.

This clone was picked up one time. The J gene is TRBJ2-2, the V gene TRBV18; no clear D gene. The CDR3 covers 17 residues. The V end lost 2 bases, the J end lost 0 bases, and 13 bases lay between the germline ends. CDR1 is KGHSH and CDR2 is LQKENI in the germline V gene. CDR3 bases: TGTGCCAGCTCACCAGACCTGGTTAGGGCGAACACCGGGGAGCTGTTTTTT. Translated: CASSPDLVRANTGELFF.

V and J are TRBV28 and TRBJ2-7; a possible D gene is TRBD2 (5 bases). This CDR3 comprises 16 residues. Germline-derived CDR1 and CDR2 are MDHEN and SYDVKM. The germline V and J ends were trimmed by 6 bases and 6 bases, with 24 bases remaining between them. CDR3 protein: CASSTPEGRVFIEQYF. CDR3 coding DNA: TGTGCCAGCAGCACCCCCGAGGGAAGGGTGTTTATCGAGCAGTACTTC.

This sequence joins TRBV4-3 and TRBJ2-7; TRBD2 aligns across 12 bases. The CDR3 spans 15 residues. Germline V lookup: CDR1 LGHNA, CDR2 YSLEER. With 4 bases clipped from V and 5 bases from J, the junction kept 6 bases outside the gene matches. The DNA for the CDR3 is TGCGCCAGCAGCCCTAGCGGGAGGGCCTGGGACGAGCAGTACTTC. As protein: CASSPSGRAWDEQYF.

The chain combines TRBV6-5 with TRBJ1-2; 11 bases are shared with TRBD1. V shed 7 bases, J shed 0 bases, and the junction held 4 bases outside the gene matches. In germline, CDR1 is MNHEY, CDR2 SVGAGI. The CDR3 is made up of 15 amino acids. The CDR3 spells CASIKGQGANYGYTF. The DNA for the CDR3 is TGTGCCAGCATCAAGGGACAGGGGGCTAACTATGGCTACACCTTC.

The chain combines TRBV15 with TRBJ1-1; D remains ambiguous. The CDR3 is 15 residues long. The V and J ends lost 0 bases and 0 bases respectively, with 8 bases between them. CDR1 is LNHNV, CDR2 YYDKDF, per germline (reference sequence). CDR3 protein: CATSRDPGMNTEAFF. For the CDR3, the DNA is TGTGCCACCAGCAGAGACCCAGGTATGAACACTGAAGCTTTCTTT. The entire variable domain, with the rest obtained from reference TRBV15 and TRBJ1-1, is as follows: DAMVIQNPRYQVTQFGKPVTLSCSQTLNHNVMYWYQQKSSQAPKLLFHYYDKDFNNEADTPDNFQSRRPNTSFCFLDIRSPGLGDTAMYLCATSRDPGMNTEAFFGQGTRLTVV.

This chain joins TRBV6-5 and TRBJ2-7, with unresolved D. Germline CDR1 is MNHEY and CDR2 is SVGAGI. The V and J ends lost 4 bases and 0 bases respectively, with 16 bases between them. The CDR3 is 16 amino acids. For the CDR3, the DNA is TGTGCCAGCAGTTTCACGGAACAGTGGAGCTCCTACGAGCAGTACTTC. Its protein is CASSFTEQWSSYEQYF.

This clone has just one count. The CDR3 region is CASLGSGRARTGELFF. The DNA for the CDR3 is TGTGCCAGCCTCGGTAGCGGGAGGGCCAGGACCGGGGAGCTGTTTTTT. The V and J genes are TRBV11-2 and TRBJ2-2, with TRBD2 identical over 11 bases. The CDR3 runs to 16 residues. V shed 8 bases, J shed 5 bases, and the junction held 10 bases outside the gene matches. The germline V gene has CDR1 SGHAT and CDR2 FQNNGV.

The chain recombines TRBV7-6 with TRBJ2-2; D may be TRBD1 (6 bases). V was shortened by 5 bases and J by 2 bases, with 24 bases between the two germline ends. The CDR3 sequence is 19 residues long. CDR1 SGHVS and CDR2 FNYEAQ come from the germline V gene. DNA of the CDR3: TGTGCCAGCAGCCTATCCCCCGCTCGAAGGGGGTATAACACCGGGGAGCTGTTTTTT. As protein: CASSLSPARRGYNTGELFF.